A selection of T cell receptor beta chains follows, all from one sample in a study of shared clonotypes between healthy human individuals. Using immunoSEQ multiplex PCR, the repertoire was profiled, and TCRdb retains in-frame clones only, with some absent. Of some 450,000 clones in the sample, over 60% were seen once. Sequencing was performed on PBMCs. These receptors all come from a woman aged 40 to 55 in good health. Some clones in this sample may be carry-over from other donors' samples. Both conserved end residues are part of each CDR3. The D gene is left open where the match is weak. Expanded clones are given a class, and other clones once, few, many or no size at all.

j_call | clone_size | d_call | v_call | cdr3_nt | cdr3_aa
TRBJ1-6 | - | - | TRBV30 | TGTGCCTGGAGTGAAACAGGGCTAGGCAATTCACCCCTCCACTTT | CAWSETGLGNSPLHF
TRBJ2-1 | - | TRBD1 | TRBV4-3 | TGCGCCAGCAGCCTGGACAGGGGGGCTAACAATGAGCAGTTCTTC | CASSLDRGANNEQFF
TRBJ2-7 | - | - | TRBV10-1 | TGCGCCAGCAGCGGGAGCTCCTACGAGCAGTACTTC | CASSGSSYEQYF
TRBJ2-5 | - | - | TRBV7-2 | TGTGCCAGCAGCTTTAATCAGGGCGAAGGGACCCAGTACTTC | CASSFNQGEGTQYF
TRBJ2-7 | - | - | TRBV28 | TGTGCCAGCAGGCAAAGGGCCCATGGGATCTACGAGCAGTACTTC | CASRQRAHGIYEQYF
TRBJ2-5 | few | - | TRBV5-4 | TGTGCCAGCAGCCCCCGCCGGGGAGTTCGGGAGACCCAGTACTTC | CASSPRRGVRETQYF
TRBJ1-1 | - | - | TRBV7-3 | TGTGCCAGCAGCTTATTAGCAGGGAACACTGAAGCTTTCTTT | CASSLLAGNTEAFF
TRBJ1-3 | - | - | TRBV5-1 | TGCGCCAGCAGCTTCCCTTCAGGGGACTCTGGAAACACCATATATTTT | CASSFPSGDSGNTIYF
TRBJ2-7 | - | TRBD2 | TRBV7-9 | TGTGCCAGCAGCGAGCCTAGCGGGAGGGACTACGAGCAGTACTTC | CASSEPSGRDYEQYF
TRBJ2-7 | - | TRBD2 | TRBV19 | TGTGCCAGTAGTATAGGCGCTAGCGGGAGCGAAAGCTCCTACGAGCAGTACTTC | CASSIGASGSESSYEQYF
TRBJ2-2 | few | TRBD2 | TRBV11-2 | TGTGCCAGCAGCTTATTTAGCGGGAGTCGAGTTACCGGGGAGCTGTTTTTT | CASSLFSGSRVTGELFF
TRBJ2-3 | - | TRBD2 | TRBV18 | TGTGCCAGCTCACTCCTAGCGGGAGGGCCCACAGATACGCAGTATTTT | CASSLLAGGPTDTQYF
TRBJ2-2 | - | - | TRBV7-9 | TGTGCCAGCAGCTTCCCCGGGACTCGGGCGTTTTTT | CASSFPGTRAFF
TRBJ2-7 | - | TRBD1 | TRBV29-1 | TGCAGCGTTGAAGATGGTGCAGGGGGAGACGAGCAGTACTTC | CSVEDGAGGDEQYF
TRBJ2-3 | - | - | TRBV11-2 | TGTGCCAGCAGCTGGGGACCTAGGGGCACAGATACGCAGTATTTT | CASSWGPRGTDTQYF
TRBJ2-2 | - | - | TRBV6-1 | TGTGCCAGCACCAGGGACACCCTCACCGGGGAGCTGTTTTTT | CASTRDTLTGELFF
TRBJ2-7 | few | - | TRBV11-2 | TGTGCCAGCAGCTGGAGAGTTGGGTACGAGCAGTACTTC | CASSWRVGYEQYF
TRBJ2-5 | few | TRBD1 | TRBV29-1 | TGCAGCGCCACCTGGGACAGCTCTCAGGAGACCCAGTACTTC | CSATWDSSQETQYF
TRBJ2-5 | - | TRBD2 | TRBV27 | TGTGCCAGCAGTTTGATTGGACTAGCGGGAGGGAAGGAGACCCAGTACTTC | CASSLIGLAGGKETQYF
TRBJ2-3 | few | - | TRBV28 | TGTGCCAGCAGAGTACAGGGTTCCACAGATACGCAGTATTTT | CASRVQGSTDTQYF
TRBJ2-4 | few | TRBD2 | TRBV7-3 | TGTGCCAGCAGCTTAGGGACTAGCGGGACTGACATTCAGTACTTC | CASSLGTSGTDIQYF
TRBJ1-2 | - | - | TRBV23-1 | TGCGCCAGCACCCTCCGGGACGACTATGGCTACACCTTC | CASTLRDDYGYTF
TRBJ1-1 | - | - | TRBV11-1 | TGTGCCAGCAGCTATCCTTCAATGAACACTGAAGCTTTCTTT | CASSYPSMNTEAFF